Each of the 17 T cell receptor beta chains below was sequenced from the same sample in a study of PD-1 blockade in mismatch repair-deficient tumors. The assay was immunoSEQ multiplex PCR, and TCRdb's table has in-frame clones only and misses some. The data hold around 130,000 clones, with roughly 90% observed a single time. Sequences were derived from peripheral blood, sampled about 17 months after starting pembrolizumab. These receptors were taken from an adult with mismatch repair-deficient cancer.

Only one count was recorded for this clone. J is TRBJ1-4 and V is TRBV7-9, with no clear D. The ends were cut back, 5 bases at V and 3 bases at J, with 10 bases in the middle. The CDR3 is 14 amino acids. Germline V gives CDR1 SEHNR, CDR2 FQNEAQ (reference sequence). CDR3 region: CASSHGRPNEKLFF. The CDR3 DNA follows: TGTGCCAGCAGCCACGGACGGCCTAATGAAAAACTGTTTTTT.

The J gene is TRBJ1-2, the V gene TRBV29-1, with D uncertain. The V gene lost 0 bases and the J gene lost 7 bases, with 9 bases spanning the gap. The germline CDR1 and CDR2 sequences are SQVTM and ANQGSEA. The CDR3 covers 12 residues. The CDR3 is CSVEDWILGYTF. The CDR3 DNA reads TGCAGCGTTGAAGATTGGATTCTTGGCTACACCTTC.

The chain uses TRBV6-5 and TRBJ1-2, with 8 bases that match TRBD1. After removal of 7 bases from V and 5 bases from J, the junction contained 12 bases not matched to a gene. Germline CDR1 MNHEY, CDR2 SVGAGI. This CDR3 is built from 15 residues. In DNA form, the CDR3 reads TGTGCCAGCAAGGGGACAGGACCCTTTGGTTATGGCTACACCTTC. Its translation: CASKGTGPFGYGYTF.

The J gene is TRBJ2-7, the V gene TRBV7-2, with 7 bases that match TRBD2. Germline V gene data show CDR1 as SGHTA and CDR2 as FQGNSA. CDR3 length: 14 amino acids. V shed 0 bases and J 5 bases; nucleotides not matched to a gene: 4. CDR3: CASSLAGRENEQYF. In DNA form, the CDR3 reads TGTGCCAGCAGCTTAGCGGGGCGGGAGAACGAGCAGTACTTC.

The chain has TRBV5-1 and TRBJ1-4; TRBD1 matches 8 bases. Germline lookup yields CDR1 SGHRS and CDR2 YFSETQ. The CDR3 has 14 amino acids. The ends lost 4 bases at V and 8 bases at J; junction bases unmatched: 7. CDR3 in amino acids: CASSPNRGNEKLFF. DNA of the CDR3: TGCGCCAGCAGCCCTAACAGGGGGAACGAAAAACTGTTTTTT.

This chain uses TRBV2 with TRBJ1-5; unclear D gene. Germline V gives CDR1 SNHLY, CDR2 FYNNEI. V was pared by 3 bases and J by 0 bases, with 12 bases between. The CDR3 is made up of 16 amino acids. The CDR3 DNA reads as TGTGCCAGCAGTGATCTGGCGCTATATAGCAATCAGCCCCAGCATTTT. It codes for CASSDLALYSNQPQHF.

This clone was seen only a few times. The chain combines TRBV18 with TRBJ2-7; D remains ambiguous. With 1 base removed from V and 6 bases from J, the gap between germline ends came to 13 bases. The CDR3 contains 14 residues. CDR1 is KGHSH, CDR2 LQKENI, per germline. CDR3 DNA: TGTGCCAGCTCACCACTGGGCACGCCGACCGAGCAGTACTTC. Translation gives CASSPLGTPTEQYF. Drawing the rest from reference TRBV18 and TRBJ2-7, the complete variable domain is NAGVMQNPRHLVRRRGQEARLRCSPMKGHSHVYWYRQLPEEGLKFMVYLQKENIIDESGMPKERFSAEFPKEGPSILRIQQVVRGDSAAYFCASSPLGTPTEQYFGPGTRLTVT.

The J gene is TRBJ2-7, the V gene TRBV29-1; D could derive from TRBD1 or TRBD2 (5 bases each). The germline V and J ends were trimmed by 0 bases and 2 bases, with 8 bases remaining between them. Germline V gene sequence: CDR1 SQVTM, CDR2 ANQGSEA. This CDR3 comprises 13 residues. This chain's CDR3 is CSVEDEGTYEQYF. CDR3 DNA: TGCAGCGTTGAAGATGAGGGGACCTACGAGCAGTACTTC.

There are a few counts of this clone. CDR3 residues: CASSYQGYYEQYF. The CDR3 coding sequence is TGTGCCAGCAGTTACCAGGGCTACTACGAGCAGTACTTC. This chain links TRBV6-6 with TRBJ2-7; D might be TRBD1 (5 bases). V was trimmed by 2 bases and J by 3 bases, leaving 8 bases between them. The CDR3 covers 13 residues. Germline assignment: CDR1 MNHNY and CDR2 SVGAGI (reference sequence).

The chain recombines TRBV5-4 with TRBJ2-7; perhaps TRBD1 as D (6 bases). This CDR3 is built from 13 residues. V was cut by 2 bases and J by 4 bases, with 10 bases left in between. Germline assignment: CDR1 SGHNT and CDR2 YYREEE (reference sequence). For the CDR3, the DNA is TGTGCCAGCAGCTTACAGGGCGGGTACGAGCAGTACTTC. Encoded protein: CASSLQGGYEQYF.

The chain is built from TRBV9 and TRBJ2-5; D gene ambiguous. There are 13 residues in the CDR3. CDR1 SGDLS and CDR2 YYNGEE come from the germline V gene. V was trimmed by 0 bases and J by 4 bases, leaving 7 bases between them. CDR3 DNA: TGTGCCAGCAGCGTAGACCCGAGAGAGACCCAGTACTTC. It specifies CASSVDPRETQYF.

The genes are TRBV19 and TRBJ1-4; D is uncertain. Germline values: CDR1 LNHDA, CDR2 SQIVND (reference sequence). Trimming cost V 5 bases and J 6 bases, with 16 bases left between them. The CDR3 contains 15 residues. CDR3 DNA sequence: TGTGCCAGTAGTCCCCTTACCCGGGGAGATGAAAAACTGTTTTTT. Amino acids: CASSPLTRGDEKLFF.

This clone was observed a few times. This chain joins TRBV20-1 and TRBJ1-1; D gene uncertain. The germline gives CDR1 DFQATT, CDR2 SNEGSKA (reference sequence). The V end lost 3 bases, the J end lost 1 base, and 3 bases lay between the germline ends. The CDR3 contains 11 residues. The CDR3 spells CSASTNTEAFF. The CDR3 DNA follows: TGCAGTGCTAGCACGAACACTGAAGCTTTCTTT.

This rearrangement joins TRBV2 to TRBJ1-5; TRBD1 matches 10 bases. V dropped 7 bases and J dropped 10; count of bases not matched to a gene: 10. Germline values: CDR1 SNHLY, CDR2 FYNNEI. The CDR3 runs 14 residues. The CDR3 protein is CASKGRDRGDPQHF. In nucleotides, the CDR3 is TGTGCCAGCAAGGGCCGGGACAGGGGCGATCCCCAGCATTTT.

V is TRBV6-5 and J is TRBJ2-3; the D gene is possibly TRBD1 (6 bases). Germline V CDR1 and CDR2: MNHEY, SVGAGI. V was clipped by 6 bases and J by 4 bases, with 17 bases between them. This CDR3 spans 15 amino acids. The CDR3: CASRDYPEGADTQYF. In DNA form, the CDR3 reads TGTGCCAGCAGAGATTACCCAGAGGGGGCAGATACGCAGTATTTT.

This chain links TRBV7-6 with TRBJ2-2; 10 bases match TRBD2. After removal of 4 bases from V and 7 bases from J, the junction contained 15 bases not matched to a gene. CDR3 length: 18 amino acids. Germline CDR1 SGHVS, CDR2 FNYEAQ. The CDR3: CASSSRPGAGGPDGELFF. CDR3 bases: TGTGCCAGCAGCTCGCGCCCAGGAGCGGGAGGGCCGGACGGGGAGCTGTTTTTT.

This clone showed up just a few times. CDR3 sequence (DNA): TGTGCCAGCCGAGATCCAACAGGGGTTTACGAGCAGTACTTC. This translates into CASRDPTGVYEQYF. The chain uses TRBV2 and TRBJ2-7; TRBD1 matches 7 bases. J gave up 4 bases and V 8 bases, and 11 bases lay outside the gene matches. CDR3 length: 14 amino acids. Germline lookup yields CDR1 SNHLY and CDR2 FYNNEI.